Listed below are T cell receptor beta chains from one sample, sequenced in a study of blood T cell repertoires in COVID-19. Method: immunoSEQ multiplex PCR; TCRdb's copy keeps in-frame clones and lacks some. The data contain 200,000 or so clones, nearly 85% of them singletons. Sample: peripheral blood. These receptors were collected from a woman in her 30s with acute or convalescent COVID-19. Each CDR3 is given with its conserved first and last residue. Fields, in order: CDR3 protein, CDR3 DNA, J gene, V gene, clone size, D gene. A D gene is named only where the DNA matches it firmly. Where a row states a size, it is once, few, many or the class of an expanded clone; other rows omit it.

CASSQQGAPGETQYF TGTGCCAGCAGTCAACAGGGGGCCCCGGGGGAGACCCAGTACTTC TRBJ2-5 TRBV6-2/TRBV6-3 - TRBD1
CASSLVGTGKGQETQYF TGTGCCAGCAGCTTAGTAGGGACAGGGAAGGGGCAAGAGACCCAGTACTTC TRBJ2-5 TRBV7-2 - TRBD1
CASSLPGQGGRSGTEAFF TGTGCCAGCAGCTTACCGGGACAGGGTGGGAGGTCGGGTACTGAAGCTTTCTTT TRBJ1-1 TRBV7-9 - TRBD1
CASSQGFGLAKNIQYF TGCGCCAGCAGCCAAGGGTTTGGACTAGCCAAAAACATTCAGTACTTC TRBJ2-4 TRBV4-3 - -
CAWRGGHKEGSYNSPLHF TGTGCCTGGAGAGGGGGACATAAAGAAGGGTCCTATAATTCACCCCTCCACTTT TRBJ1-6 TRBV30 few -
CASSFGVLDTEAFF TGCGCCAGCAGCTTCGGGGTCTTGGACACTGAAGCTTTCTTT TRBJ1-1 TRBV5-1 few -
CASSGLVRNGELFF TGCGCCAGCAGTGGCCTAGTGAGGAACGGGGAGCTGTTTTTT TRBJ2-2 TRBV10-2 many -
CASSSTGTGTDTQYF TGTGCCAGCTCATCAACCGGGACAGGGACAGATACGCAGTATTTT TRBJ2-3 TRBV2 - TRBD1
CASSLYRTNYGYTF TGTGCCAGCAGTTTATACAGGACTAACTATGGCTACACCTTC TRBJ1-2 TRBV28 few -
CASSHRAQTGRAFF TGTGCCAGCAGCCACCGGGCCCAAACCGGGAGAGCTTTCTTT TRBJ1-1 TRBV6-5 - -
CASSPQGANEKLFF TGTGCCAGCAGCCCACAGGGTGCTAATGAAAAACTGTTTTTT TRBJ1-4 TRBV9 - -
CSVVGQNTEAFF TGCAGCGTAGTCGGACAGAACACTGAAGCTTTCTTT TRBJ1-1 TRBV29-1 - -
CASSQGLAGGHEQFF TGTGCCAGCAGCCAAGGGCTAGCGGGGGGGCATGAGCAGTTCTTC TRBJ2-1 TRBV3-1/TRBV3-2 - TRBD2
CASRIGAHTEAFF TGTGCCAGTCGGATTGGGGCTCACACTGAAGCTTTCTTT TRBJ1-1 TRBV6-5 - -
CASSSGQGQETQYF TGTGCCAGCAGCTCAGGGCAGGGACAAGAGACCCAGTACTTC TRBJ2-5 TRBV5-4 - -
CASSLGGGITHYGYTF TGTGCCAGCAGTTTAGGGGGGGGCATAACGCACTATGGCTACACCTTC TRBJ1-2 TRBV28 - -